This T cell receptor (beta chain) was sequenced during a study of blood T cells in healthy people across ages. Next came a second PCR, run for about 7 to 12 cycles, which used a sample-barcoded 5' primer along with a J-beta primer mix. MiXCR, applied by TCRdb to the 5' RACE reads, yields one record per CDR3 protein. The sample yields around 1.5 million distinct CDR3 sequences, 45% to 70% seen once. This clonotype was seen only once. Its antigen is still unknown. The V end was cut by 1 base, the J end by 8 bases, with 11 bases between. The CDR3 extends over 13 amino acids. CDR1 and CDR2 (germline): MGHDK, SYGVNS. Study outcomes and limitations: In these data, TCR beta diversity tracked strongly with naive T cell percentage.

This clonotype originated in a man between 18 and 29 years old in good health. The sample consisted of blood. This chain connects TRBV25-1 to TRBJ1-2, with D unclear. CDR3 sequence reads: CASSESFHGGYTF. DNA for the CDR3: TGTGCCAGCAGTGAATCTTTCCATGGGGGCTACACCTTC.